A selection of T cell receptor beta chains follows, all from one sample in a study of CD8+ T cells in alopecia areata. Sequencing was performed with immunoSEQ multiplex PCR; in TCRdb, only in-frame clones are kept and a portion is missing. The profile shows about 180,000 clones, roughly half of them singletons. The specimen was CD8+ T cells sorted from blood, collected around week 54, from a patient treated with tofacitinib. These receptors were taken from a human donor with alopecia areata. The CDR3 runs from the conserved cysteine through the conserved F or W.

>TRBJ2-7|TRBV27
CASRLAGRGPEQYF
>TRBJ2-7|TRBV5-1
CASSLGQGGEQYF
>TRBJ2-2|TRBV7-7
CASSLGAGLDTGELFF
>TRBJ2-5|TRBV7-9
CASQGPLQETQYF
>TRBJ2-3|TRBV15
CATSGDRPDTQYF
>TRBJ1-2|TRBV6-1
CASSEAAPYGYTF
>TRBJ1-1|TRBV6-5
CASSYPLAEF
>TRBJ1-6|TRBV9
CASSVVGANSPLHF
>TRBJ1-1|TRBV5-6
CASSPGGMNTEAFF
>TRBJ1-1|TRBV2
CASSDDRGWTEAFF
>TRBJ1-5|TRBV7-2
CASSSGLYSNQPQHF
>TRBJ2-1|TRBV5-4
CASSLSRNNEQFF
>TRBJ2-5|TRBV13
CASSTGTGQETQYF
>TRBJ1-1|TRBV14
CASSPQGGTAEAFF
>TRBJ2-3|TRBV25-1
CASSGLGGGPDTQYF
>TRBJ2-5|TRBV5-1
CASSLEGREETQYF
>TRBJ2-7|TRBV7-9
CASSFSGQGLSYEQYF
>TRBJ1-1|TRBV5-1
CASSPGQGFTEAFF
>TRBJ1-1|TRBV13
CASSSWDRGYTEAFF
>TRBJ1-2|TRBV6-5
CASSMYREENSGYTF
>TRBJ1-1|TRBV20-1
CSASLNTEAFF
>TRBJ1-5|TRBV6-6
CASSLPSGNQPQHF
>TRBJ1-1|TRBV4-1
CASSQDGWGRTEAFF
>TRBJ1-1|TRBV4-3
CASSQGLGGDTEAFF
>TRBJ1-2|TRBV9
CASSVDTGQANYGYTF
>TRBJ2-4|TRBV5-1
CASSLSGWGNIQYF
>TRBJ2-3|TRBV9
CASSDRDYRGDTQYF
>TRBJ2-5|TRBV27
CASSRGDRHQETQYF
>TRBJ2-7|TRBV30
CAAGAGAPYEQYF
>TRBJ2-7|TRBV7-9
CASSPWTSRDLGEQYF
>TRBJ1-1|TRBV4-1
CASSQDTETSEAFF
>TRBJ1-6|TRBV7-9
CASSLARDYNSPLHF
>TRBJ1-1|TRBV30
CAWSPQGIEAFF
>TRBJ2-5|TRBV19
CASSIIGDRETQYF
>TRBJ1-2|TRBV9
CASSTQSRDSYYGYTF
>TRBJ2-7|TRBV5-1
CASSLEASDSTYEQYF
>TRBJ2-3|TRBV15
CATSIQGNTDTQYF
>TRBJ2-6|TRBV7-3
CASSAPGGLLSGANVLTF
>TRBJ1-5|TRBV9
CASSVGGPNQPQHF
>TRBJ2-5|TRBV27
CASSLLGRAQETQYF
>TRBJ2-3|TRBV5-1
CASSLVGSRANTDTQYF
>TRBJ2-5|TRBV29-1
CSVSGQGTGETQYF
>TRBJ2-6|TRBV18
CASSRETGTGANVLTF
>TRBJ1-5|TRBV6-6
CASSPGLSTQPQHF
>TRBJ2-2|TRBV29-1
CSVATGNTGELFF
>TRBJ1-3|TRBV5-6
CASSLGGAGNTIYF
>TRBJ2-1|TRBV29-1
CSVPGRGPTYNEQFF
>TRBJ2-7|TRBV4-1
CASSQDPTGDEQYF
>TRBJ2-1|TRBV29-1
CSAGRWDSYNEQFF
>TRBJ2-3|TRBV6-6
CASTQWTSEDTQYF
>TRBJ2-7|TRBV29-1
CSVEDLGYEQYF
>TRBJ2-5|TRBV29-1
CSVGSGGIQETQYF
>TRBJ2-6|TRBV29-1
CSVEWVDGANVLTF
>TRBJ1-5|TRBV7-3
CASSLDRSQPQHF
>TRBJ1-1|TRBV9
CASSLTGASDTEAFF